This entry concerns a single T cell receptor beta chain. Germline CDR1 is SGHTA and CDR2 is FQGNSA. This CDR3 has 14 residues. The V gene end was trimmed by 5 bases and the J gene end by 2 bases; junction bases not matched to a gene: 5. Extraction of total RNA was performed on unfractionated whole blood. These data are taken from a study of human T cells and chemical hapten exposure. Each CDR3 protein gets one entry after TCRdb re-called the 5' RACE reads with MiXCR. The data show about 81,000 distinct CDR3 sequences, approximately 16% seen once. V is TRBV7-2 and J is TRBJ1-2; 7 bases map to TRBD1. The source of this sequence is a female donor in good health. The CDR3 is CASSDQGQNYGYTF. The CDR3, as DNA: TGTGCCAGCAGCGATCAGGGACAGAACTATGGCTACACCTTC.